These 29 T cell receptor beta chains were sequenced from one sample in a study of circulating and synovial CD4+ cells in juvenile arthritis. Here immunoSEQ multiplex PCR was the method, and the copy in TCRdb shows in-frame clones only, minus some. This table has 30,000 or so clones, about 95% appearing once. The sequencing input was CD4+ T cells from blood. These receptors all come from a human donor with juvenile idiopathic arthritis.

The rearrangement links TRBV14 to TRBJ2-4; D may be TRBD1 (6 bases). Germline CDR1 and CDR2: SGHDN and FVKESK. Trimming took 2 bases from V and 2 from J, leaving 7 bases between them. The CDR3 covers 14 residues. CDR3 region: CASSQTGTKNIQYF. In DNA, the CDR3 is TGTGCCAGCAGCCAAACAGGGACCAAAAACATTCAGTACTTC.

The rearrangement joins TRBV11-1 to TRBJ2-5; 9 bases map to TRBD1. After removal of 5 bases from V and 4 bases from J, the junction contained 5 bases not matched to a gene. The germline CDR1 and CDR2 sequences are SGHAT and FQDESV (reference sequence). This CDR3 is 14 amino acids long. The CDR3 nucleotides read TGTGCCAGCAGCAAGGGACAGGGCGGAGAGACCCAGTACTTC. The encoded protein is CASSKGQGGETQYF.

The chain links TRBV4-1 to TRBJ1-1, with D maybe TRBD1 (5 bases). V lost 4 bases, J lost 5 bases, and 20 bases lay in between. Germline CDR1 reads MGHRA; CDR2 reads YSYEKL. CDR3 length: 16 amino acids. The CDR3 region has the DNA TGCGCCAGCAGCCGGGACCTGGGGGGTAGGATGACTGAAGCTTTCTTT. Its translation: CASSRDLGGRMTEAFF.

The chain links TRBV9 to TRBJ2-3; 7 nucleotides agree with TRBD1. V lost 1 base, J lost 5 bases, and 10 bases stayed unmatched. The germline gives CDR1 SGDLS, CDR2 YYNGEE. CDR3 length: 16 residues. This chain's CDR3 is CASSVISTGALDTQYF. The CDR3 DNA follows: TGTGCCAGCAGCGTAATATCAACAGGGGCTTTAGATACGCAGTATTTT. The complete variable domain, with remaining parts taken from reference TRBV9 and TRBJ2-3, reads DSGVTQTPKHLITATGQRVTLRCSPRSGDLSVYWYQQSLDQGLQFLIQYYNGEERAKGNILERFSAQQFPDLHSELNLSSLELGDSALYFCASSVISTGALDTQYFGPGTRLTVL.

This chain uses TRBV19 with TRBJ1-2; a weak D match, TRBD1 (6 bases). With 0 bases removed from V and 0 bases from J, the gap between germline ends came to 17 bases. This CDR3 contains 18 residues. Germline CDR1 is LNHDA and CDR2 is SQIVND (reference sequence). The CDR3 DNA is TGTGCCAGTAGTATAGAGGGGCCGGGACACCAAGCTAACTATGGCTACACCTTC. Protein: CASSIEGPGHQANYGYTF.

The V gene is TRBV27, the J gene TRBJ2-5, with D possibly TRBD1 on 7 matching bases. Trimming stripped 1 base from V and 5 bases from J, with 11 bases between. CDR1 MNHEY and CDR2 SMNVEV come from the germline V gene (reference sequence). The CDR3 is 14 amino acids. DNA of the CDR3: TGTGCCAGCAGTTTATTCGCAGGGGGGGAGACCCAGTACTTC. Its protein product is CASSLFAGGETQYF.

The chain couples TRBV6-5 to TRBJ1-1; the D gene is possibly TRBD1 (6 bases). V was cut by 5 bases and J by 8 bases, with 18 bases left in between. The germline V gene encodes CDR1 MNHEY and CDR2 SVGAGI. The CDR3 contains 14 residues. The CDR3 DNA reads TGTGCCAGCAGTGACAGGTCAAGGGCATCGGAAGCTTTCTTT. Amino acid sequence: CASSDRSRASEAFF.

The chain couples TRBV4-1 to TRBJ1-1, with unresolved D. This CDR3 spans 16 amino acids. From germline, CDR1 is MGHRA and CDR2 YSYEKL. V was trimmed by 1 base and J by 4 bases, leaving 16 bases between them. The CDR3 sequence is CASSQAWRGIGTEAFF. Written as DNA, the CDR3 is TGCGCCAGCAGCCAAGCTTGGCGGGGAATTGGCACTGAAGCTTTCTTT.

J is TRBJ2-5 and V is TRBV6-6, with D possibly being TRBD2 (5 bases). The CDR3 spans 15 residues. Trimming cost V 0 bases and J 7 bases, with 15 bases left between them. CDR1 is MNHNY, CDR2 SVGAGI, per germline (reference sequence). For the CDR3, the DNA is TGTGCCAGCAGTTACTCGTATAGGTCAGAGGGGACCCAGTACTTC. As protein: CASSYSYRSEGTQYF.

The CDR3 is CASSPGDRGLKNEQFF. The DNA of the CDR3 is TGTGCCAGCAGCCCCGGGGATAGGGGGCTTAAAAATGAGCAGTTCTTC. This sequence joins TRBV5-4 and TRBJ2-1; 7 bases are a match to TRBD1. The CDR3 totals 16 residues. Germline lookup yields CDR1 SGHNT and CDR2 YYREEE (reference sequence). Trimming took 4 bases from V and 7 from J; bases not matched to a gene: 14.

The V and J genes are TRBV14 and TRBJ2-3; unclear D gene. Germline V lookup: CDR1 SGHDN, CDR2 FVKESK. Deletions cut 3 bases from V and 8 bases from J, with 15 bases between. This CDR3 contains 14 residues. CDR3: CASSQLVPTTTQYF. The CDR3 DNA follows: TGTGCCAGCAGCCAGCTAGTCCCCACCACTACGCAGTATTTT.

The chain joins TRBV15 to TRBJ1-2; a weak D match, TRBD1 (5 bases). The CDR3 is 15 amino acids. CDR1 is LNHNV, CDR2 YYDKDF, per germline (reference sequence). Trimming removed 5 bases from V and 4 bases from J, with 17 bases in between. The DNA for the CDR3 is TGTGCCACCAGCCTCCTTAAGGAGGGGAGCTATGGCTACACCTTC. This encodes CATSLLKEGSYGYTF. Looking up the rest from reference TRBV15 and TRBJ1-2 gives the full variable domain: DAMVIQNPRYQVTQFGKPVTLSCSQTLNHNVMYWYQQKSSQAPKLLFHYYDKDFNNEADTPDNFQSRRPNTSFCFLDIRSPGLGDTAMYLCATSLLKEGSYGYTFGSGTRLTVV.

The chain is built from TRBV6-5 and TRBJ2-7, with a weak D call TRBD2 (5 bases). The CDR3 contains 13 residues. The V end lost 6 bases, the J end lost 10 bases, and 19 bases lay between the germline ends. Germline V CDR1 and CDR2: MNHEY, SVGAGI. The CDR3 loop is CASSLEPSSFQYF. The CDR3 DNA reads TGTGCCAGCAGCCTCGAGCCCTCTAGCTTTCAGTACTTC.

This clone showed up just once. The chain combines TRBV9 with TRBJ2-2; weak D call: TRBD2 (5 bases). The V gene lost 3 bases and the J gene lost 5 bases, with 14 bases spanning the gap. This CDR3 contains 15 residues. CDR1 SGDLS and CDR2 YYNGEE come from the germline V gene. This chain's CDR3 is CASSAGNFITGELFF. DNA of the CDR3: TGTGCCAGCAGCGCCGGGAATTTCATAACCGGGGAGCTGTTTTTT.

This clone occurred once. This rearrangement joins TRBV9 to TRBJ1-1; unclear D gene. Looked up from germline, CDR1 is SGDLS and CDR2 is YYNGEE. The CDR3 covers 14 residues. V was shortened by 0 bases and J by 3 bases, with 9 bases between the two germline ends. As DNA, the CDR3 is TGTGCCAGCAGCGTAGGGGTCGGGGACACTGAAGCTTTCTTT. Translated, it gives CASSVGVGDTEAFF.

The V call is TRBV7-3, the J call TRBJ2-5, with D maybe TRBD1 (7 bases). CDR1 is SGHTA and CDR2 is FQGTGA in the germline V gene. The CDR3 consists of 16 residues. V was trimmed by 5 bases and J by 1 base, leaving 17 bases between them. In DNA, the CDR3 is TGTGCCAGCAGCCAGGGGGGAATGAAATTCCAAGAGACCCAGTACTTC. It codes for CASSQGGMKFQETQYF.

This chain links TRBV13 with TRBJ1-2; the match to TRBD1 covers 8 bases. The CDR3 totals 14 residues. CDR1 is PRHDT and CDR2 is FYEKMQ in the germline V gene (reference sequence). Trimming cost V 5 bases and J 8 bases; bases outside gene matches: 10. As DNA, the CDR3 is TGTGCCAGCAGCCCCTCGGACAGGGCGGAGGGCTACACCTTC. Protein product: CASSPSDRAEGYTF. The full variable domain, in which reference TRBV13 and TRBJ1-2 provide the parts outside the CDR3, is AAGVIQSPRHLIKEKRETATLKCYPIPRHDTVYWYQQGPGQDPQFLISFYEKMQSDKGSIPDRFSAQQFSDYHSELNMSSLELGDSALYFCASSPSDRAEGYTFGSGTRLTVV.

The V and J genes are TRBV9 and TRBJ2-3; 10 bases map to TRBD1. V lost 4 bases, J lost 3 bases, and 8 bases stayed unmatched. The germline CDR1 and CDR2 sequences are SGDLS and YYNGEE. This CDR3 has 16 amino acids. The DNA of the CDR3 is TGTGCCAGCAGCTCAGGGTGGGGACAGGGGACAGATACGCAGTATTTT. Translated, it gives CASSSGWGQGTDTQYF.

The gene calls are TRBV6-5 and TRBJ2-3; 8 bases map to TRBD2. The V gene's germline CDR1 is MNHEY and CDR2 SVGAGI. The J segment lost 3 bases and the V segment lost 2 bases, leaving 1 base of the junction unmatched. This CDR3 has 14 residues. The CDR3 DNA is TGTGCCAGCAGTTACGTAGCGGGGACAGATACGCAGTATTTT. This encodes CASSYVAGTDTQYF.

This chain joins TRBV10-3 and TRBJ1-1; the D gene is possibly TRBD1 (6 bases). With 2 bases removed from V and 2 bases from J, the gap between germline ends came to 12 bases. CDR1 and CDR2 (germline): ENHRY, SYGVKD. The CDR3 consists of 15 residues. CDR3 loop: CAISERWDNNTEAFF. The CDR3 coding sequence is TGTGCCATCAGTGAGAGATGGGACAATAACACTGAAGCTTTCTTT.

The chain is built from TRBV9 and TRBJ1-1, with D possibly TRBD1 on 6 matching bases. The germline V gene has CDR1 SGDLS and CDR2 YYNGEE. Trimming removed 3 bases from V and 11 bases from J, with 14 bases in between. This CDR3 has 12 amino acids. The CDR3 spells CASSEVRGLAFF. DNA for the CDR3: TGTGCCAGCAGCGAGGTTAGGGGGTTGGCTTTCTTT.

Details on this clone: The sample holds other DNA sequences that translate to the same CDR3. This rearrangement joins TRBV20-1 to TRBJ1-2, with unresolved D. Germline V CDR1 and CDR2: DFQATT, SNEGSKA (reference sequence). The germline V and J ends were trimmed by 3 bases and 7 bases, with 9 bases remaining between them. CDR3 length: 11 residues. The CDR3 loop is CSASSGSGYTF. Written as DNA, the CDR3 is TGCAGTGCTAGCAGTGGGAGTGGCTACACCTTC.

The gene calls are TRBV28 and TRBJ1-1; no firm D call. V was pared by 3 bases and J by 4 bases, with 9 bases between. There are 13 residues in the CDR3. The germline V gene has CDR1 MDHEN and CDR2 SYDVKM. The CDR3 DNA sequence: TGTGCCAGCAGTTTCTCGAGGAGCACTGAAGCTTTCTTT. Translating gives CASSFSRSTEAFF.

This chain connects TRBV29-1 to TRBJ2-2; 8 nucleotides align to TRBD1. V was clipped by 4 bases and J by 6 bases; unmatched bases: 4. Germline CDR1 reads SQVTM; CDR2 reads ANQGSEA. The CDR3 runs to 13 residues. The CDR3 spells CSVVGQGPGELFF. In DNA, the CDR3 is TGCAGCGTTGTAGGACAGGGTCCCGGGGAGCTGTTTTTT.

The chain is built from TRBV7-2 and TRBJ2-2; the D gene is possibly TRBD2 (6 bases). The CDR3 spans 12 residues. The V end was cut by 4 bases, the J end by 13 bases, with 13 bases between. Germline V CDR1 and CDR2: SGHTA, FQGNSA. The CDR3 region is CASSYPTSTLFF. The CDR3 DNA follows: TGTGCCAGCAGCTACCCGACTAGTACGCTGTTTTTT.

V and J are TRBV10-2 and TRBJ2-1, with D perhaps matching TRBD2 (5 bases). CDR3 length equals 14 residues. Per germline, CDR1 WSHSY and CDR2 SAAADI. Trimming stripped 0 bases from V and 7 bases from J, with 10 bases between. The CDR3 loop reads CASSESPGKNEQFF. CDR3 coding DNA: TGCGCCAGCAGTGAGTCTCCGGGGAAGAATGAGCAGTTCTTC.

The chain employs TRBV10-1 and TRBJ2-1, with 12 bases aligning to TRBD2. J gave up 0 bases and V 7 bases, and 7 bases lay outside the gene matches. This CDR3 has 17 amino acids. CDR1 is WNHNN and CDR2 is SYGVQD in the germline V gene (reference sequence). The CDR3 nucleotides read TGCGCCAGCAACGCTAGCGGGGGGGAGAGCTCCTACAATGAGCAGTTCTTC. Translation gives CASNASGGESSYNEQFF.

V usage is TRBV7-2 and J usage is TRBJ2-3; the match to TRBD2 covers 12 bases. The CDR3 runs 16 residues. V shed 6 bases and J 0 bases; nucleotides not matched to a gene: 4. Looked up from germline, CDR1 is SGHTA and CDR2 is FQGNSA. The CDR3 region has the DNA TGTGCCAGCAGACTAGCGGGGGGCCCTAGCACAGATACGCAGTATTTT. This encodes CASRLAGGPSTDTQYF.

The chain employs TRBV30 and TRBJ2-1; the match to TRBD2 covers 13 bases. V lost 4 bases, J lost 1 base, and 19 bases stayed unmatched. This CDR3 has 21 amino acids. Per the germline V gene, CDR1 is GTSNPN and CDR2 is SVGIG (reference sequence). The CDR3 DNA sequence: TGTGCCTGGAAGGCGACAGGCTGGACTAGCGGGAGTGATGTATCCTACAATGAGCAGTTCTTC. It specifies CAWKATGWTSGSDVSYNEQFF.